A single sample gave rise to the 26 T cell receptor beta chains below, sequenced in a study of T cells in Graves' hyperthyroidism and ophthalmopathy. RNA transcripts provided the source from which TCR beta CDR3 regions were amplified. HTBI primers were the set used in a first-round RT-PCR of the TCR CDR3. TCRdb used MiXCR to reprocess the multiplex PCR reads, holding one entry per CDR3 protein. This sample yields approximately 400,000 distinct CDR3 sequences, of which 15% to 18% are seen a single time; 13% to 15% belongs to the top ten. What was sequenced was blood. Receptors were obtained from a young woman with Graves' hyperthyroidism.

The chain carries TRBV5-1 and TRBJ2-2; no definite D call. Trimming cost V 4 bases and J 5 bases, with 18 bases left between them. Germline V lookup: CDR1 SGHRS, CDR2 YFSETQ. The CDR3 totals 16 residues. CDR3 nucleotides: TGCGCCAGCAGCCCATCCTCCTTAGCATGGACCGGGGAGCTGTTTTTT. Residues: CASSPSSLAWTGELFF.

This clonotype was detected ten times or more. The chain employs TRBV28 and TRBJ1-1, with 9 bases aligning to TRBD1. Losses at the gene ends were 5 bases for V and 6 bases for J; bases not matched to a gene: 10. The CDR3 contains 15 residues. Germline CDR1 reads MDHEN; CDR2 reads SYDVKM. The CDR3 region has the DNA TGTGCCAGCAGTCCCACGGGACAGGGAACCCCTGAAGCTTTCTTT. The encoded protein is CASSPTGQGTPEAFF.

This clonotype has a handful of counts. The chain links TRBV18 to TRBJ2-6, with 7 positions matching TRBD1. After removal of 1 base from V and 2 bases from J, the junction contained 11 bases not matched to a gene. The CDR3 covers 19 residues. The germline CDR1 and CDR2 sequences are KGHSH and LQKENI. CDR3 region: CASSPRKGGFPTGANVLTF. DNA of the CDR3: TGTGCCAGCTCACCACGGAAAGGGGGCTTCCCCACTGGGGCCAACGTCCTGACTTTC.

The chain has TRBV29-1 and TRBJ2-5, with D hard to call. The CDR3 consists of 12 residues. The germline CDR1 and CDR2 sequences are SQVTM and ANQGSEA. V lost 5 bases, J lost 5 bases, and 12 bases lay in between. The DNA of the CDR3 is TGCAGCGTTTGGGCTAGTAAGGAGACCCAGTACTTC. Translating gives CSVWASKETQYF.

The chain uses TRBV7-8 and TRBJ1-1; no reliable D call. V was shortened by 4 bases and J by 0 bases, with 9 bases between the two germline ends. Per the germline V gene, CDR1 is SGHVS and CDR2 is FQNEAQ. The length of the CDR3 is 14 residues. CDR3 bases: TGTGCCAGCAGCTCCACCCCAGTGAACACTGAAGCTTTCTTT. Its translation is CASSSTPVNTEAFF.

Only a few counts were recorded for this clonotype. V and J are TRBV28 and TRBJ2-4; 9 bases map to TRBD1. Germline V gene lookup returns CDR1 MDHEN and CDR2 SYDVKM. This CDR3 comprises 14 residues. V was clipped by 7 bases and J by 15 bases; unmatched bases: 16. CDR3 in amino acids: CASTTSGTGFRRYF. The DNA of the CDR3 is TGTGCCAGCACCACTTCCGGGACAGGGTTTCGGAGGTACTTC.

This clonotype was picked up many times. This sequence joins TRBV20-1 and TRBJ2-1; no clear D gene. The CDR3 has 14 amino acids. Trimming removed 6 bases at V and 4 bases at J, with 16 bases between. Germline loops: CDR1 DFQATT, CDR2 SNEGSKA (reference sequence). The CDR3 DNA sequence: TGCAGTGCCCGGTCTCCGGACGATTACAATGAGCAGTTCTTC. Protein: CSARSPDDYNEQFF.

In this sample, this clonotype turned up a few times. V usage is TRBV5-1 and J usage is TRBJ2-7, with D perhaps TRBD1 or TRBD2 (7 bases each). V was clipped by 0 bases and J by 2 bases, with 12 bases between them. This CDR3 spans 15 amino acids. Germline CDR1 and CDR2: SGHRS and YFSETQ. CDR3 nucleotides: TGCGCCAGCAGCTTGGTCAGGGGGGGAACCTACGAGCAGTACTTC. Translating gives CASSLVRGGTYEQYF.

The chain carries TRBV7-2 and TRBJ2-7; the D gene is possibly TRBD2 (5 bases). CDR3 length equals 16 residues. Germline V lookup: CDR1 SGHTA, CDR2 FQGNSA. The ends were cut back, 1 base at V and 0 bases at J, with 13 bases in the middle. The CDR3 sequence is CASSLDLSGNSYEQYF. Written as DNA, the CDR3 is TGTGCCAGCAGCTTAGATCTAAGCGGTAACTCCTACGAGCAGTACTTC.

V and J are TRBV19 and TRBJ2-3, with 11 positions matching TRBD2. V lost 1 base to trimming and J lost 3 bases; unmatched junction nucleotides: 18. This CDR3 has 21 amino acids. Germline V CDR1 and CDR2: LNHDA, SQIVND (reference sequence). CDR3 in amino acids: CASSIGPQGGRLAGRTDTQYF. CDR3 nucleotide sequence: TGTGCCAGTAGTATAGGACCCCAAGGGGGAAGACTAGCGGGAAGGACAGATACGCAGTATTTT.

This clonotype was detected many times. This chain connects TRBV10-3 to TRBJ2-7; possibly TRBD1 for D (6 bases). Trimming shortened V by 3 bases and J by 4 bases, and 7 bases separated the two germline ends. Looked up from germline, CDR1 is ENHRY and CDR2 is SYGVKD. This CDR3 contains 12 residues. This chain's CDR3 is CAISDRGYEQYF. The CDR3 DNA is TGTGCCATCAGTGACAGGGGTTACGAGCAGTACTTC.

This clonotype turned up a few times. This chain joins TRBV20-1 and TRBJ2-2; tentative D call: TRBD1 (6 bases). From germline, CDR1 is DFQATT and CDR2 SNEGSKA (reference sequence). The ends were cut back, 0 bases at V and 4 bases at J, with 18 bases in the middle. This CDR3 is 17 amino acids long. CDR3 residues: CSARDLRTAPTTGELFF. The CDR3 nucleotides read TGCAGTGCTAGAGATCTTCGGACAGCACCGACCACCGGGGAGCTGTTTTTT.

In its sample, this clonotype was seen a few times. This chain uses TRBV4-1 with TRBJ1-2; D unclear. The germline V and J ends were trimmed by 0 bases and 2 bases, with 7 bases remaining between them. The CDR3 sequence is 14 residues long. Germline assignment: CDR1 MGHRA and CDR2 YSYEKL. DNA of the CDR3: TGCGCCAGCAGCCAAGATCCGGGGAACTATGGCTACACCTTC. Amino acid sequence: CASSQDPGNYGYTF.

This clonotype was seen more than once but under ten times. The chain combines TRBV29-1 with TRBJ2-5; TRBD1 aligns across 9 bases. Trimming took 6 bases from V and 5 from J; bases not matched to a gene: 13. The CDR3 spans 15 residues. Germline V CDR1 and CDR2: SQVTM, ANQGSEA. Here the CDR3 reads CSVESRDRVSETQYF. The CDR3 region has the DNA TGCAGCGTAGAGTCCCGGGACAGGGTTTCGGAGACCCAGTACTTC. The complete variable domain, with remaining parts taken from reference TRBV29-1 and TRBJ2-5, reads SAVISQKPSRDICQRGTSLTIQCQVDSQVTMMFWYRQQPGQSLTLIATANQGSEATYESGFVIDKFPISRPNLTFSTLTVSNMSPEDSSIYLCSVESRDRVSETQYFGPGTRLLVL.

This clonotype has a count of ten or more. The chain employs TRBV28 and TRBJ2-3; 12 bases line up with TRBD2. The CDR3 runs to 16 residues. From germline, CDR1 is MDHEN and CDR2 SYDVKM. Trimming took 3 bases from V and 6 from J; bases not matched to a gene: 7. Written as DNA, the CDR3 is TGTGCCAGCAGTTTGTACCTAGCGGGAGGGTTTGATACGCAGTATTTT. As protein: CASSLYLAGGFDTQYF.

This clonotype turned up a few times. This chain uses TRBV7-3 with TRBJ2-6; no clear D. The CDR3 has 15 amino acids. V lost 5 bases and J 0 bases, leaving 8 bases between the germline ends. Germline CDR1 SGHTA, CDR2 FQGTGA. This CDR3 is CASSASNSGANVLTF. CDR3 in DNA: TGTGCCAGCAGCGCCTCCAACTCTGGGGCCAACGTCCTGACTTTC.

The V call is TRBV19, the J call TRBJ2-2; possible D gene TRBD2, 6 bases. The V gene lost 5 bases and the J gene lost 7 bases, with 20 bases spanning the gap. The germline V gene encodes CDR1 LNHDA and CDR2 SQIVND (reference sequence). CDR3 length equals 16 residues. The CDR3 sequence is CASSYWAWRGGGELFF. The CDR3 DNA reads TGTGCCAGTAGTTATTGGGCCTGGAGGGGCGGCGGGGAGCTGTTTTTT.

This clonotype was seen only a few times. The rearrangement uses TRBV28 and TRBJ2-1; D is possibly TRBD1 (6 bases). Germline CDR1 MDHEN, CDR2 SYDVKM. The CDR3 spans 14 residues. With 2 bases removed from V and 2 bases from J, the gap between germline ends came to 7 bases. The CDR3 sequence is CASSLTGTYNEQFF. CDR3 DNA: TGTGCCAGCAGTTTAACAGGGACCTACAATGAGCAGTTCTTC.

This clonotype was counted at least ten times. The V gene is TRBV7-2, the J gene TRBJ2-7; the match to TRBD2 covers 11 bases. The junction had 21 bases not matched to a gene; V was cut back by 5 bases and J by 3 bases. The V gene's germline CDR1 is SGHTA and CDR2 FQGNSA. This CDR3 has 20 residues. As DNA, the CDR3 is TGTGCCAGCAGCACGCGGTTAGGGTCCCATCGACTAGCGGGAATCTACGAGCAGTACTTC. Its translation is CASSTRLGSHRLAGIYEQYF. Full variable domain (missing parts from reference TRBV7-2 and TRBJ2-7): GAGVSQSPSNKVTEKGKDVELRCDPISGHTALYWYRQSLGQGLEFLIYFQGNSAPDKSGLPSDRFSAERTGGSVSTLTIQRTQQEDSAVYLCASSTRLGSHRLAGIYEQYFGPGTRLTVT.

This clonotype came up a few times. This rearrangement joins TRBV6-1 to TRBJ1-2; D is uncertain. Germline V gene data show CDR1 as MNHNS and CDR2 as SASEGT. The CDR3 totals 16 residues. V was clipped by 3 bases and J by 1 base, with 15 bases between them. The CDR3 DNA reads as TGTGCCAGCAGTGACGGCCCTTTACAGAATAACTATGGCTACACCTTC. Translation: CASSDGPLQNNYGYTF.

This clonotype was counted between two and nine times. The genes are TRBV20-1 and TRBJ2-3; 9 positions agree with TRBD2. With V trimmed by 0 bases and J by 5 bases, 12 bases remained unmatched. Germline V gives CDR1 DFQATT, CDR2 SNEGSKA (reference sequence). There are 17 residues in the CDR3. This chain's CDR3 is CSARDPLKREVKDTQYF. CDR3 bases: TGCAGTGCTAGAGATCCTTTGAAGCGGGAGGTTAAAGATACGCAGTATTTT.

The chain employs TRBV4-3 and TRBJ2-1; 12 bases match TRBD2. Trimming cost V 2 bases and J 6 bases; bases outside gene matches: 5. CDR3 length equals 16 residues. CDR1 and CDR2 from the germline V gene are LGHNA and YSLEER. The CDR3 DNA follows: TGCGCCAGCAGCCAACTAGCGGGGGGGCCCTCCAATGAGCAGTTCTTC. It translates to CASSQLAGGPSNEQFF.

This clonotype was counted at least ten times. The chain is built from TRBV7-8 and TRBJ2-5; no definite D call. The CDR3 runs 13 residues. Germline V CDR1 and CDR2: SGHVS, FQNEAQ. V lost 5 bases, J lost 5 bases, and 12 bases lay in between. The CDR3 sequence is CASSHVETETQYF. Written as DNA, the CDR3 is TGTGCCAGCAGCCATGTTGAAACGGAGACCCAGTACTTC.

This clonotype was recorded a few times. The V and J genes are TRBV6-6 and TRBJ2-3, with D possibly TRBD2 on 6 matching bases. Germline assignment: CDR1 MNHNY and CDR2 SVGAGI (reference sequence). Deletions cut 0 bases from V and 4 bases from J, with 11 bases between. This CDR3 has 15 amino acids. The chain's CDR3 is CASSYSGGVADTQYF. CDR3 DNA sequence: TGTGCCAGCAGTTACTCCGGGGGAGTGGCAGATACGCAGTATTTT.

This clonotype was observed a handful of times. The chain is built from TRBV6-2 or TRBV6-3 and TRBJ2-2; perhaps TRBD1 as D (6 bases). V dropped 2 bases and J dropped 7 bases, with 11 bases sitting between them. Germline-derived CDR1 and CDR2 are MNHEY and SVGEGT. This CDR3 is built from 14 residues. CDR3 in DNA: TGTGCCAGCAGTTACGAGGGGGTGGTCGGGGAGCTGTTTTTT. Protein: CASSYEGVVGELFF.

This chain links TRBV7-2 with TRBJ1-5, with D unresolved. The CDR3 is 15 amino acids. Germline CDR1 reads SGHTA; CDR2 reads FQGNSA. Trimming cost V 5 bases and J 11 bases, with 22 bases left between them. In DNA form, the CDR3 reads TGTGCCAGCAGCCCCCAACATGGCAGGACCGGCGCCCAGCATTTT. This encodes CASSPQHGRTGAQHF.